The rows below give T cell receptor beta chains drawn from one sample of a study of beta chain features in type 1 diabetes. Some clones are missing from TCRdb's copy, which holds only in-frame ones; the method was immunoSEQ multiplex PCR. The profile covers 150,000 to 160,000 clones, with around 10% appearing a single time and under 2.5% taken by the ten largest. The sample consisted of central memory CD4+ T cells from blood. These receptors came from a man aged 18 to 30 in good health. CDR3s include the opening cysteine and the closing phenylalanine or tryptophan. A D gene is named only where the DNA matches it firmly.

D: TRBD1
J: TRBJ1-2
V: TRBV25-1
CDR3: CASSTGQAYGYTF

D: NA
J: TRBJ2-5
V: TRBV4-1
CDR3: CASSQYGSGLQETQYF

D: NA
J: TRBJ2-5
V: TRBV9
CDR3: CASSERDGRLQETQYF

D: NA
J: TRBJ1-2
V: TRBV9
CDR3: CASSEAPWDYGYTF

D: NA
J: TRBJ2-7
V: TRBV7-9
CDR3: CASSSSRESGYEQYF

D: NA
J: TRBJ2-7
V: TRBV28
CDR3: CASSSRGGRRTYEQYF

D: TRBD1
J: TRBJ1-5
V: TRBV29-1
CDR3: CSVSSDRGGNQPQHF

D: NA
J: TRBJ1-3
V: TRBV18
CDR3: CASSHVSGGNTIYF

D: TRBD2
J: TRBJ2-5
V: TRBV9
CDR3: CASSATGGTASRETQYF

D: NA
J: TRBJ1-4
V: TRBV2
CDR3: CASGREDEKLFF

D: TRBD2
J: TRBJ2-1
V: TRBV29-1
CDR3: CSVESPGLAGKNEQFF

D: NA
J: TRBJ1-2
V: TRBV28
CDR3: CASSYAYGYTF

D: NA
J: TRBJ2-3
V: TRBV9
CDR3: CASSVAIADPSTDTQYF

D: NA
J: TRBJ2-3
V: TRBV9
CDR3: CASSVAPVRATDTQYF

D: TRBD2
J: TRBJ2-1
V: TRBV4-3
CDR3: CASSQDGGQRGWNEQFF

D: NA
J: TRBJ1-6
V: TRBV25-1
CDR3: CASRQTGQYNSPLHF

D: TRBD2
J: TRBJ2-5
V: TRBV14
CDR3: CASSRSGTSGSRYF

D: NA
J: TRBJ1-1
V: TRBV6-6
CDR3: CASSYRRGDTEAFF

D: NA
J: TRBJ1-1
V: TRBV7-9
CDR3: CASSSQRNTEAFF

D: TRBD1
J: TRBJ2-5
V: TRBV30
CDR3: CAWSVKGAPTQYF

D: NA
J: TRBJ2-7
V: TRBV28
CDR3: CAREIAWRIAYEQYF

D: TRBD2
J: TRBJ2-3
V: TRBV25-1
CDR3: CATGRGGRDTQYF

D: TRBD1
J: TRBJ2-2
V: TRBV30
CDR3: CAWSVLRGRTGELFF

D: TRBD2
J: TRBJ2-7
V: TRBV5-1
CDR3: CASSLARAGSYEQYF

D: TRBD1
J: TRBJ2-7
V: TRBV7-2
CDR3: CASSLGDRVGEQYF

D: NA
J: TRBJ1-1
V: TRBV5-1
CDR3: CASSQETVNTEAFF

D: NA
J: TRBJ2-7
V: TRBV7-9
CDR3: CASSLRSGGRGYEQYF

D: NA
J: TRBJ2-1
V: TRBV20-1
CDR3: CSARSEQFF

D: NA
J: TRBJ2-1
V: TRBV28
CDR3: CASSQGLVYNEQFF

D: NA
J: TRBJ2-1
V: TRBV6-5
CDR3: CASRAPRGNEQFF

D: TRBD1
J: TRBJ1-1
V: TRBV5-4
CDR3: CASSSPGQGGTEAFF

D: NA
J: TRBJ2-5
V: TRBV29-1
CDR3: CSAEEGKETQYF

D: TRBD1
J: TRBJ2-7
V: TRBV7-9
CDR3: CASSSAVIGTGVGF

D: NA
J: TRBJ1-4
V: TRBV30
CDR3: CAWKVRSRGVNEKLFF

D: TRBD2
J: TRBJ2-5
V: TRBV7-9
CDR3: CASSLPAGMPQETQYF

D: NA
J: TRBJ2-4
V: TRBV7-2
CDR3: CASSLVGATTHF

D: NA
J: TRBJ2-7
V: TRBV28
CDR3: CASSLAGTYEQYF

D: TRBD1
J: TRBJ2-7
V: TRBV9
CDR3: CASSAAGTGSNEQYF

D: NA
J: TRBJ2-5
V: TRBV5-1
CDR3: CASSLGDRIETQYF

D: NA
J: TRBJ2-1
V: TRBV29-1
CDR3: CSVASGRGSYNEQFF

D: NA
J: TRBJ2-2
V: TRBV9
CDR3: CASSVEGAGELFF

D: TRBD1
J: TRBJ1-5
V: TRBV10-3
CDR3: CAISETGANQPQHF

D: TRBD1
J: TRBJ2-5
V: TRBV25-1
CDR3: CASSAPTGLAETQYF

D: TRBD2
J: TRBJ2-7
V: TRBV14
CDR3: CASSQLLAAYEQYF

D: NA
J: TRBJ2-5
V: TRBV7-3
CDR3: CASSLNGKGPETQYF

D: TRBD1
J: TRBJ2-5
V: TRBV7-9
CDR3: CASSPGQGIESQYF

D: TRBD1
J: TRBJ2-1
V: TRBV5-1
CDR3: CASSLAGTEGNEQFF

D: NA
J: TRBJ2-1
V: TRBV5-1
CDR3: CASSLAGTYNEQFF

D: TRBD1
J: TRBJ1-6
V: TRBV9
CDR3: CASNITPRQGPSSLHF

D: NA
J: TRBJ2-2
V: TRBV7-6
CDR3: CASSLQLTGELFF

D: NA
J: TRBJ1-5
V: TRBV5-6
CDR3: CASSPAPNQPQHF

D: TRBD1
J: TRBJ2-1
V: TRBV7-9
CDR3: CASTTETGQMYNEQFF

D: NA
J: TRBJ2-6
V: TRBV15
CDR3: CATSRESGANVLTF

D: TRBD1
J: TRBJ2-1
V: TRBV9
CDR3: CASSVARGQTYNEQFF

D: NA
J: TRBJ2-7
V: TRBV4-3
CDR3: CASSQEAQPSYEQYF

D: NA
J: TRBJ1-1
V: TRBV29-1
CDR3: CSAATALNTEAFF

D: NA
J: TRBJ2-6
V: TRBV2
CDR3: CASSDTGANVLTF

D: TRBD2
J: TRBJ2-5
V: TRBV10-3
CDR3: CAIKVAGYQETQYF

D: TRBD2
J: TRBJ2-1
V: TRBV7-8
CDR3: CASSISTSGSNEQFF

D: NA
J: TRBJ2-7
V: TRBV30
CDR3: CAWSTSGAPVEQYF